Presented here are 5 T cell receptor beta chains from one specimen sequenced in a study of blood T cells in healthy people across ages. Combining a sample-barcoded 5' primer with a J-beta primer mix, a second PCR ran for 7 to 11 cycles. TCRdb fed the 5' RACE reads into MiXCR, producing one record per CDR3 protein. The repertoire holds some 1.5 million distinct CDR3 sequences, approximately 30% seen once, with roughly 8% in the top ten. Source material: blood. The receptors were gathered from a woman younger than 45 in good health.

This sequence joins TRBV11-2 and TRBJ2-3; a weak D match, TRBD2 (6 bases). CDR3 length: 15 amino acids. Germline V gene lookup returns CDR1 SGHAT and CDR2 FQNNGV. V was cut by 2 bases and J by 9 bases, with 18 bases left in between. CDR3 in DNA: TGTGCCAGCAGCTTATCGTTCCCAAGCCGGGGGACGCAGTATTTT. Residues: CASSLSFPSRGTQYF.

This clonotype was counted at least ten times. A read error may account for a junction end that differs from germline. The chain carries TRBV4-1 and TRBJ2-7, with 9 bases identical to TRBD1. This CDR3 is 14 amino acids long. Looked up from germline, CDR1 is MGHRA and CDR2 is YSYEKL. CDR3 nucleotide sequence: TGCTCCAGCAGCGAGGGACAGGGTCCCTACGAGCAGTACTTC. Translation: CSSSEGQGPYEQYF.

The V gene is TRBV12-5, the J gene TRBJ2-7, with 8 positions matching TRBD2. CDR1 is LGHNT, CDR2 FRNRAP, per germline. This CDR3 spans 14 amino acids. V lost 6 bases to trimming and J lost 5 bases; unmatched junction nucleotides: 9. The CDR3 nucleotides read TGTGCTAGTGGCCGCGGGGGGCTAGGGAACGAGCAGTACTTC. It translates to CASGRGGLGNEQYF. Full variable domain (outside the CDR3, taken from reference TRBV12-5 and TRBJ2-7): DARVTQTPRHKVTEMGQEVTMRCQPILGHNTVFWYRQTMMQGLELLAYFRNRAPLDDSGMPKDRFSAEMPDATLATLKIQPSEPRDSAVYFCASGRGGLGNEQYFGPGTRLTVT.

The gene calls are TRBV6-2 or TRBV6-3 and TRBJ2-1; 10 bases are a match to TRBD2. The CDR3 extends over 15 amino acids. The trim removed 10 bases at V and 6 bases at J, leaving 12 bases unmatched. Looked up from germline, CDR1 is MNHEY and CDR2 is SVGEGT. In DNA, the CDR3 is TGTGCCACGGTCCCCGGGACTAGCGTCACCAATGAGCAGTTCTTC. This translates into CATVPGTSVTNEQFF.

In this sample, this clonotype turned up a few times. The V and J genes are TRBV27 and TRBJ2-1, with D uncertain. The germline CDR1 and CDR2 sequences are MNHEY and SMNVEV (reference sequence). V was cut by 2 bases and J by 6 bases, with 8 bases left in between. This CDR3 comprises 13 residues. In DNA, the CDR3 is TGTGCCAGCAGTTTAGCGATCCCCAATGAGCAGTTCTTC. Amino acids: CASSLAIPNEQFF.